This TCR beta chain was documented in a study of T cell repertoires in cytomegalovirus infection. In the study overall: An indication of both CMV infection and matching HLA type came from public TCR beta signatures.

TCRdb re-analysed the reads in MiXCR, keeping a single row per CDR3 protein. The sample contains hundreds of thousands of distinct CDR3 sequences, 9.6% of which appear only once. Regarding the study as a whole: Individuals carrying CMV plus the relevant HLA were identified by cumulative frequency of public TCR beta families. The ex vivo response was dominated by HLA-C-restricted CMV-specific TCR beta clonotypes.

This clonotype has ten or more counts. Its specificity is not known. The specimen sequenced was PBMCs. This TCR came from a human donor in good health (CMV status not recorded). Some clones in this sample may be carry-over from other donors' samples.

The CDR3 DNA reads TGCGCCAGCAGCCTACAGGGGGCAGGGAACACTGAAGCTTTCTTT. This sequence encodes CASSLQGAGNTEAFF. This chain connects TRBV5-1 to TRBJ1-1, with TRBD1 identical over 9 bases. The CDR3 runs to 15 residues. In germline, CDR1 is SGHRS, CDR2 YFSETQ. With V trimmed by 4 bases and J by 1 base, 5 bases remained unmatched.